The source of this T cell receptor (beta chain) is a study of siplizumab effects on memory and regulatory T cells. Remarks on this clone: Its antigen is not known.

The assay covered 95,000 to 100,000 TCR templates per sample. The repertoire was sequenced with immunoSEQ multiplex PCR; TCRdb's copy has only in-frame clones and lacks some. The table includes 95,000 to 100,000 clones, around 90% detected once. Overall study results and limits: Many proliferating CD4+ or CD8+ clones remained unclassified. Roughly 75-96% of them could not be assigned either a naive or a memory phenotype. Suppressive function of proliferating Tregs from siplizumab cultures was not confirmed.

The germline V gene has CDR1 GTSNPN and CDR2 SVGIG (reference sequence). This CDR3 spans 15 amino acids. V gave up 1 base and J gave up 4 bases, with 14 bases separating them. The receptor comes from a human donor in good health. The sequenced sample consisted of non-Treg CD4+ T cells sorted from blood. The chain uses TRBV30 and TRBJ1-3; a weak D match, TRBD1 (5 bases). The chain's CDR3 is CAWSATGAQGNTIYF. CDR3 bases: TGTGCCTGGAGTGCCACAGGAGCCCAGGGAAACACCATATATTTT.